These 23 T cell receptor beta chains share one sample of origin, sequenced in a study of blood T cell repertoires in COVID-19. Clones were read by immunoSEQ multiplex PCR, and TCRdb kept only the in-frame ones, dropping some. Found here are hundreds of thousands of clones, roughly 90% of them singletons; the top ten hold roughly 1%. Sequencing was carried out using peripheral blood. These receptors were obtained from a woman in her thirties or forties with COVID-19, enrolled during active disease.

The rearrangement uses TRBV4-3 and TRBJ2-7; 9 bases match TRBD1. This CDR3 is 16 amino acids long. Germline CDR1 reads LGHNA; CDR2 reads YSLEER. The V gene end was trimmed by 0 bases and the J gene end by 2 bases; junction bases not matched to a gene: 5. Written as DNA, the CDR3 is TGCGCCAGCAGCCAAGATTCTGGGACAGGGACCTACGAGCAGTACTTC. Its protein is CASSQDSGTGTYEQYF.

Comment on this clone: This same CDR3 is encoded by further DNA sequences in the sample. This chain joins TRBV29-1 and TRBJ1-2; weak D call: TRBD1 (6 bases). Germline values: CDR1 SQVTM, CDR2 ANQGSEA. CDR3 length equals 15 residues. V gave up 4 bases and J gave up 2 bases, with 17 bases separating them. In DNA form, the CDR3 reads TGCAGCGTTGGAGGGGCGGGGGGGCGGAACTATGGCTACACCTTC. Amino acid sequence: CSVGGAGGRNYGYTF.

The J gene is TRBJ2-3, the V gene TRBV28, with 9 bases identical to TRBD1. Germline values: CDR1 MDHEN, CDR2 SYDVKM. V shed 7 bases and J 4 bases; nucleotides not matched to a gene: 18. The CDR3 is 18 amino acids. The CDR3 sequence: CASTGRTGEIWPADTQYF. The CDR3 DNA reads as TGTGCCAGCACCGGCCGGACAGGGGAGATCTGGCCAGCAGATACGCAGTATTTT. Filled out from reference TRBV28 and TRBJ2-3, the complete variable domain reads DVKVTQSSRYLVKRTGEKVFLECVQDMDHENMFWYRQDPGLGLRLIYFSYDVKMKEKGDIPEGYSVSREKKERFSLILESASTNQTSMYLCASTGRTGEIWPADTQYFGPGTRLTVL.

This chain connects TRBV7-2 to TRBJ1-1, with 8 bases identical to TRBD1. CDR1 and CDR2 from the germline V gene are SGHTA and FQGNSA. This CDR3 has 14 amino acids. V lost 5 bases, J lost 5 bases, and 7 bases stayed unmatched. The CDR3 DNA is TGTGCCAGCAGCACCCAGACAGGGGAAACTGAAGCTTTCTTT. Its protein is CASSTQTGETEAFF.

The V gene is TRBV27, the J gene TRBJ1-5; D gene ambiguous. CDR1 is MNHEY, CDR2 SMNVEV, per germline (reference sequence). Trimming pared 2 bases from V and 5 bases from J, leaving 25 bases between. CDR3 length: 19 residues. CDR3 bases: TGTGCCAGCAGTTTAGACGGGAGGTTGAGGGCGGGGAGGGATCAGCCCCAGCATTTT. The encoded protein is CASSLDGRLRAGRDQPQHF.

The V and J genes are TRBV7-3 and TRBJ2-1, with 13 bases identical to TRBD2. V lost 5 bases and J lost 8; bases outside the gene matches: 9. CDR1 and CDR2 (germline): SGHTA, FQGTGA. The CDR3 is made up of 16 amino acids. The CDR3: CASSPQTSGRTDEQFF. CDR3 sequence (DNA): TGTGCCAGCAGCCCGCAGACTAGCGGGAGGACAGATGAGCAGTTCTTC.

V usage is TRBV7-2 and J usage is TRBJ1-2; 8 bases agree with TRBD1. V shed 6 bases, J shed 8 bases, and the junction held 8 bases outside the gene matches. CDR3 length: 13 residues. Germline values: CDR1 SGHTA, CDR2 FQGNSA. The CDR3 sequence is CASSPGQGQGYTF. CDR3 bases: TGTGCCAGCAGTCCTGGACAGGGTCAAGGCTACACCTTC. The full variable domain, rest sourced from reference TRBV7-2 and TRBJ1-2, is GAGVSQSPSNKVTEKGKDVELRCDPISGHTALYWYRQSLGQGLEFLIYFQGNSAPDKSGLPSDRFSAERTGGSVSTLTIQRTQQEDSAVYLCASSPGQGQGYTFGSGTRLTVV.

The chain combines TRBV7-9 with TRBJ1-5; 9 nucleotides agree with TRBD1. CDR3 length: 15 amino acids. V shed 5 bases and J 5 bases; nucleotides not matched to a gene: 7. The germline V gene encodes CDR1 SEHNR and CDR2 FQNEAQ (reference sequence). The DNA for the CDR3 is TGTGCCAGCAGCGCGGACAGGGGTGGGCATCAGCCCCAGCATTTT. It is translated as CASSADRGGHQPQHF.

V is TRBV4-3 and J is TRBJ1-2; 9 nucleotides align to TRBD1. CDR1 is LGHNA and CDR2 is YSLEER in the germline V gene. Unmatched junction bases numbered 11, after V lost 1 base and J lost 8 bases. This CDR3 comprises 16 residues. The DNA of the CDR3 is TGCGCCAGCAGCCAAGGATTACAGGGGGCAAAGTACGGCTACACCTTC. Translation gives CASSQGLQGAKYGYTF.

The rearrangement uses TRBV7-8 and TRBJ2-3; TRBD2 is a possible D gene (6 bases). This CDR3 is 17 amino acids long. V was cut by 2 bases and J by 2 bases, with 17 bases left in between. Germline V CDR1 and CDR2: SGHVS, FQNEAQ. The CDR3 nucleotides read TGTGCCAGCAGCTTATACCCGCGGGGAAGCTACACAGATACGCAGTATTTT. Encoded protein: CASSLYPRGSYTDTQYF.

J is TRBJ2-1 and V is TRBV5-4; D is undetermined. In germline, CDR1 is SGHNT, CDR2 YYREEE (reference sequence). Trimming stripped 6 bases from V and 9 bases from J, with 13 bases between. There are 12 residues in the CDR3. CDR3 sequence reads: CASTTPDREQFF. CDR3 sequence (DNA): TGTGCCAGCACCACACCCGATCGTGAGCAGTTCTTC.

The rearrangement uses TRBV14 and TRBJ1-1; D perhaps matches TRBD1 (5 bases). The CDR3 totals 15 residues. Trimming shortened V by 6 bases and J by 0 bases, and 14 bases separated the two germline ends. Germline CDR1 SGHDN, CDR2 FVKESK. The CDR3 is CASRPTQGMNTEAFF. In nucleotides, the CDR3 is TGTGCCAGCAGACCAACCCAGGGCATGAACACTGAAGCTTTCTTT.

The CDR3 DNA sequence: TGTGCCAGTAGTAGGAACAGGGACTACGAGCAGTACTTC. Protein: CASSRNRDYEQYF. This chain joins TRBV19 and TRBJ2-7, with TRBD1 as a possible D gene (6 bases). Looked up from germline, CDR1 is LNHDA and CDR2 is SQIVND (reference sequence). CDR3 length equals 13 residues. V lost 4 bases to trimming and J lost 3 bases, with 10 bases between them.

This clone was seen more than once but under ten times. This rearrangement joins TRBV5-4 to TRBJ2-5; possible D gene TRBD1, 5 bases. V was trimmed by 0 bases and J by 4 bases, leaving 7 bases between them. The germline V gene encodes CDR1 SGHNT and CDR2 YYREEE (reference sequence). This CDR3 region has 13 residues. The CDR3 is CASSLGGAETQYF. CDR3 DNA sequence: TGTGCCAGCAGCTTGGGGGGCGCAGAGACCCAGTACTTC.

The chain joins TRBV2 to TRBJ1-5; 10 bases map to TRBD1. The CDR3 runs to 17 residues. Germline assignment: CDR1 SNHLY and CDR2 FYNNEI. J was trimmed by 3 bases and V by 6 bases; bases with no gene match: 11. The CDR3 region has the DNA TGTGCCAGCAGCCCGGGACAGGGGATCGCGGTCAATCAGCCCCAGCATTTT. The encoded protein is CASSPGQGIAVNQPQHF. Together with reference TRBV2 and TRBJ1-5, the CDR3 gives the full variable domain: EPEVTQTPSHQVTQMGQEVILRCVPISNHLYFYWYRQILGQKVEFLVSFYNNEISEKSEIFDDQFSVERPDGSNFTLKIRSTKLEDSAMYFCASSPGQGIAVNQPQHFGDGTRLSIL.

This clone was observed once. This chain uses TRBV11-3 with TRBJ2-1, with D perhaps TRBD2 (6 bases). Germline V gives CDR1 SGHNT, CDR2 YENEEA. The germline V and J ends were trimmed by 4 bases and 10 bases, with 14 bases remaining between them. This CDR3 comprises 13 residues. This chain's CDR3 is CASSSPTSTEQFF. DNA for the CDR3: TGTGCCAGCAGCTCACCTACTAGCACCGAGCAGTTCTTC.

The V and J genes are TRBV19 and TRBJ1-5; D is uncertain. Deletions cut 3 bases from V and 0 bases from J, with 12 bases between. Germline V gene lookup returns CDR1 LNHDA and CDR2 SQIVND (reference sequence). The CDR3 is made up of 16 amino acids. CDR3 residues: CASSILGPPSNQPQHF. DNA of the CDR3: TGTGCCAGTAGTATCCTTGGCCCCCCTAGCAATCAGCCCCAGCATTTT.

The rearrangement uses TRBV2 and TRBJ2-2; 11 bases agree with TRBD2. The V gene end was trimmed by 3 bases and the J gene end by 7 bases; junction bases not matched to a gene: 4. The germline CDR1 and CDR2 sequences are SNHLY and FYNNEI. The CDR3 has 15 amino acids. The CDR3 here is CASSDVAGGLGELFF. Written as DNA, the CDR3 is TGTGCCAGCAGTGATGTAGCGGGGGGGCTCGGGGAGCTGTTTTTT. The variable domain in full, with the rest retrieved from reference TRBV2 and TRBJ2-2, is EPEVTQTPSHQVTQMGQEVILRCVPISNHLYFYWYRQILGQKVEFLVSFYNNEISEKSEIFDDQFSVERPDGSNFTLKIRSTKLEDSAMYFCASSDVAGGLGELFFGEGSRLTVL.

The chain employs TRBV30 and TRBJ2-1, with 8 positions matching TRBD2. V dropped 1 base and J dropped 4; count of bases not matched to a gene: 12. CDR1 is GTSNPN and CDR2 is SVGIG in the germline V gene (reference sequence). There are 17 residues in the CDR3. The CDR3 nucleotides are TGTGCCTGGAGTGACGGTCCTCGCGGGAGGATATACAATGAGCAGTTCTTC. Protein sequence: CAWSDGPRGRIYNEQFF.

The count of this clone is one. The rearrangement joins TRBV28 to TRBJ1-3; D is undetermined. V was clipped by 5 bases and J by 2 bases, with 10 bases between them. Per the germline V gene, CDR1 is MDHEN and CDR2 is SYDVKM. The CDR3 totals 14 residues. CDR3 in amino acids: CASSGQKTGNTIYF. The DNA for the CDR3 is TGTGCCAGCAGTGGGCAGAAAACTGGAAACACCATATATTTT. Looking up the rest from reference TRBV28 and TRBJ1-3 gives the full variable domain: DVKVTQSSRYLVKRTGEKVFLECVQDMDHENMFWYRQDPGLGLRLIYFSYDVKMKEKGDIPEGYSVSREKKERFSLILESASTNQTSMYLCASSGQKTGNTIYFGEGSWLTVV.

The chain couples TRBV6-1 to TRBJ1-4; 7 positions agree with TRBD1. The junction had 9 bases not matched to a gene; V was cut back by 3 bases and J by 8 bases. CDR3 length equals 15 residues. Germline assignment: CDR1 MNHNS and CDR2 SASEGT. The CDR3 region is CASSDLRTGAEKLFF. The CDR3 DNA follows: TGTGCCAGCAGTGATCTTAGGACAGGAGCGGAAAAACTGTTTTTT.

This chain joins TRBV4-3 and TRBJ1-1; D not resolved. Between the trimmed V and J ends, which lost 0 bases and 1 base, there was a span of 6 bases. This CDR3 is built from 14 residues. Germline assignment: CDR1 LGHNA and CDR2 YSLEER. CDR3 nucleotides: TGCGCCAGCAGCCAAGACCAATGGAACACTGAAGCTTTCTTT. Its translation is CASSQDQWNTEAFF.

The chain has TRBV7-2 and TRBJ2-1; TRBD1 is a possible D gene (6 bases). Germline CDR1 is SGHTA and CDR2 is FQGNSA. This CDR3 region has 14 residues. The V gene lost 5 bases and the J gene lost 2 bases, with 10 bases spanning the gap. CDR3 region: CASSPTGTYNEQFF. For the CDR3, the DNA is TGTGCCAGCAGCCCAACAGGGACCTACAATGAGCAGTTCTTC. Full variable domain (missing parts from reference TRBV7-2 and TRBJ2-1): GAGVSQSPSNKVTEKGKDVELRCDPISGHTALYWYRQSLGQGLEFLIYFQGNSAPDKSGLPSDRFSAERTGGSVSTLTIQRTQQEDSAVYLCASSPTGTYNEQFFGPGTRLTVL.